This T cell receptor (beta chain) was observed in a study of cytomegalovirus exposure and HLA in healthy donors. General study findings and limits: The authors assumed roughly uniform sequencing depth across donors for presence/absence analyses. A link between a missense DCLRE1C variant and TCR beta V- and J-gene trimming emerged from a later analysis.

This clone was counted a single time. The antigen remains undetermined. The CDR3 extends over 13 amino acids. Trimming removed 0 bases at V and 12 bases at J, with 14 bases between. Germline CDR1 is MNHNS and CDR2 is SASEGT. PCR employed 60 Vbeta and 13 Jbeta primers. Only in-frame clones appear in the TCRdb table, and some are missing; sequencing was by immunoSEQ multiplex PCR. The sample yields approximately 150,000 clones, 80% seen once. V usage is TRBV6-1 and J usage is TRBJ1-2; D perhaps matches TRBD1 (5 bases). The source material was PBMCs. The sequence was collected from a man aged 30 to 45 in good health and CMV-seronegative. CDR3 in amino acids: CASSEAGDRNDTF. The CDR3 DNA sequence: TGTGCCAGCAGTGAAGCCGGAGACAGAAACGACACCTTC.